This TCR beta chain was sequenced during a study of blood T cells in healthy people across ages. Study findings and constraints: Higher diversity, along with more naive CD4+ cells, distinguished long-lived donors from aged donors. It was held that diversity estimates obtained from one million T cells represented underestimates. Researchers report that TCR beta diversity correlated strongly with naive T cell percentage.

Then a second PCR, running roughly 7 to 11 cycles, was carried out with a sample-barcoded 5' primer and a J-beta primer mix. TCRdb re-called the 5' RACE reads through MiXCR, storing one row per CDR3 protein. Counted here are 760,000 or so distinct CDR3 sequences, approximately 25% occurring once; the ten biggest clones make up more than 7.5%. With V trimmed by 3 bases and J by 2 bases, 11 bases remained unmatched. Germline V gives CDR1 LGHNT, CDR2 FRNRAP. This CDR3 contains 17 residues. A few counts support this clonotype. What it recognizes is unknown. Separately, the same data were catalogued under a study of T cells of mothers and their children.

The chain recombines TRBV12-5 with TRBJ2-7; 9 positions agree with TRBD1. This receptor was identified in a boy younger than 18 in good health. Sequencing was performed on blood. DNA of the CDR3: TGTGCTAGTGGTTTCACCACTGGGACAGGGAGACCCTACGAGCAGTACTTC. It yields the protein CASGFTTGTGRPYEQYF. The full variable domain, in which reference TRBV12-5 and TRBJ2-7 provide the parts outside the CDR3, is DARVTQTPRHKVTEMGQEVTMRCQPILGHNTVFWYRQTMMQGLELLAYFRNRAPLDDSGMPKDRFSAEMPDATLATLKIQPSEPRDSAVYFCASGFTTGTGRPYEQYFGPGTRLTVT.